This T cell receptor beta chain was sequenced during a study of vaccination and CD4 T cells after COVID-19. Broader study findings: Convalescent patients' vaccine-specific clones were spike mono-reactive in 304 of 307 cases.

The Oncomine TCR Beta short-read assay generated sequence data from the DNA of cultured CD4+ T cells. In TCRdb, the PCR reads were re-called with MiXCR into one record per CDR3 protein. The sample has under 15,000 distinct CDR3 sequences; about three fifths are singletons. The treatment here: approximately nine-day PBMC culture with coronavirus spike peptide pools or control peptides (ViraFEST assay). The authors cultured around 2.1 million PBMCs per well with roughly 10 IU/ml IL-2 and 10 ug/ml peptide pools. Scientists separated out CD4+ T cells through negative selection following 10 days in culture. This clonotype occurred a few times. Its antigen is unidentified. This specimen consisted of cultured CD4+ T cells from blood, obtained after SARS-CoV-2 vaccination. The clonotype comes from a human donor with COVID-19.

The DNA for the CDR3 is TGTGCCAGCAGCTTACAGGGTGAGAATTCACCCCTCCACTTT. It translates to CASSLQGENSPLHF. The chain recombines TRBV7-2 with TRBJ1-6; tentatively, D is TRBD1 (5 bases). The CDR3 length is 14 residues. Trimming pared 2 bases from V and 7 bases from J, leaving 9 bases between. The germline V gene has CDR1 SGHTA and CDR2 FQGNSA.